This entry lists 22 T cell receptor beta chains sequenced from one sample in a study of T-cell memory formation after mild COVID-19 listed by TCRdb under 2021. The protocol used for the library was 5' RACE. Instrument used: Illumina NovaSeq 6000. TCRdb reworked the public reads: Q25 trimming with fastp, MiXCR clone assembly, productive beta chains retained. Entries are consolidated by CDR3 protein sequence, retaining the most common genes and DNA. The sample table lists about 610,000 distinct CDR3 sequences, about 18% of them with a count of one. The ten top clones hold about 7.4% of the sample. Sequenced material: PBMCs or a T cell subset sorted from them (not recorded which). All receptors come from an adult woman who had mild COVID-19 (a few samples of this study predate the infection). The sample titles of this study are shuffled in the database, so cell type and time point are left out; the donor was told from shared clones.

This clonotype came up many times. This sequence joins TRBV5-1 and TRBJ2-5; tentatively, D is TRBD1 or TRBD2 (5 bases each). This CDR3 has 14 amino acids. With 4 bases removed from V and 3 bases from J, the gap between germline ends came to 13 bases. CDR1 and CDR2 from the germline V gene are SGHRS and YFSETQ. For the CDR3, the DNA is TGCGCCAGCAGCCCAGGGACGGCGGAAGAGACCCAGTACTTC. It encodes CASSPGTAEETQYF.

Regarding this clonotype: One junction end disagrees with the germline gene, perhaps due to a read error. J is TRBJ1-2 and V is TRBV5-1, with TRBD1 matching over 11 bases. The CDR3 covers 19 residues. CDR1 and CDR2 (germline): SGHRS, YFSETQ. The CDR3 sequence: CPSSLSRWDRGDTNYGYTF. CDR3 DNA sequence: TGCCCCAGCAGCCTTAGCCGGTGGGACAGGGGGGATACTAACTATGGCTACACCTTC.

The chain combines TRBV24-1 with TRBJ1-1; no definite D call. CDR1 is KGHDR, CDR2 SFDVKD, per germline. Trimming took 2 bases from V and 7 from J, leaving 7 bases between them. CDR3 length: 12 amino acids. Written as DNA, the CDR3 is TGTGCCACCAGTGATTCCTCAGATGAAGCTTTCTTT. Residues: CATSDSSDEAFF.

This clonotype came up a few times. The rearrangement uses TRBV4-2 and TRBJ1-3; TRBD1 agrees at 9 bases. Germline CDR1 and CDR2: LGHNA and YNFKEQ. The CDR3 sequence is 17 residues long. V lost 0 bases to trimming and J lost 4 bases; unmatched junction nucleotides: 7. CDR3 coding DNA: TGTGCCAGCAGCCAAGATTTAACAGGGGGCGGCGGAAACACCATATATTTT. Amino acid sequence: CASSQDLTGGGGNTIYF.

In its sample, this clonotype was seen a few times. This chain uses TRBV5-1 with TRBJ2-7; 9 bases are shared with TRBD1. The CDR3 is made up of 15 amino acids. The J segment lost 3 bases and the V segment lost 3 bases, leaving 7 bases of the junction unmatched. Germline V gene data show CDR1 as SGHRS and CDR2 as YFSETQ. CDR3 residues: CASSSMTGGSYEQYF. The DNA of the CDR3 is TGCGCCAGCAGCTCGATGACAGGGGGAAGCTACGAGCAGTACTTC.

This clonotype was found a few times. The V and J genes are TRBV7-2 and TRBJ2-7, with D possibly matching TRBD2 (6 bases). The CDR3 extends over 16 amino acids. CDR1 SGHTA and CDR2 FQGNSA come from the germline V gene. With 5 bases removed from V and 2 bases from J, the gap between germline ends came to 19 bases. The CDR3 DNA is TGTGCCAGCAGCGCGCGCGGGGCGGGGCTCACCTACGAGCAGTACTTC. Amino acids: CASSARGAGLTYEQYF.

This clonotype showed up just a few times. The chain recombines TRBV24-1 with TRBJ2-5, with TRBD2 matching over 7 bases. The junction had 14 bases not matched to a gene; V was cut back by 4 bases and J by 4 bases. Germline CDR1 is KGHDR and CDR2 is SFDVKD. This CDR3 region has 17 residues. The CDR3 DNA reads TGTGCCACCAGTGACCCCCGGGACCCACCGGGGGGAGAGACCCAGTACTTC. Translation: CATSDPRDPPGGETQYF.

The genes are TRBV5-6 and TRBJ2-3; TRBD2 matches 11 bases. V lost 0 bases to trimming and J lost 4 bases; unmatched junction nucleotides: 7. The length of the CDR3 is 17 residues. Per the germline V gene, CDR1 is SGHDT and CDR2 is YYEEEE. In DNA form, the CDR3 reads TGTGCCAGCAGCTTGGCCAGTAGTAGCGGGGGGGCAGATACGCAGTATTTT. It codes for CASSLASSSGGADTQYF.

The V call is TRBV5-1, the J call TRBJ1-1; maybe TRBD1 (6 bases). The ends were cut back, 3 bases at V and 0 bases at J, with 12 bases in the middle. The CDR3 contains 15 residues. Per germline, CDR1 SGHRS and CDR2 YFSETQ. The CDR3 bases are TGCGCCAGCAGCTCTCTGGCAGGGGTGAACACTGAAGCTTTCTTT. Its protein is CASSSLAGVNTEAFF.

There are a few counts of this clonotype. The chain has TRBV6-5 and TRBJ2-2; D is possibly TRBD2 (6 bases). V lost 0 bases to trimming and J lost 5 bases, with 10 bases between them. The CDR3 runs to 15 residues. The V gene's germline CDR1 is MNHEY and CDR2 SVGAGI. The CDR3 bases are TGTGCCAGCAGTTACTCGACCAGCGGGACCGGGGAGCTGTTTTTT. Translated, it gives CASSYSTSGTGELFF.

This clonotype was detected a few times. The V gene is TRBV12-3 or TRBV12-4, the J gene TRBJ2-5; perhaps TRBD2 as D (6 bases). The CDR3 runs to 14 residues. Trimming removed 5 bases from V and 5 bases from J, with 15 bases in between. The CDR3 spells CASSDASAGETQYF. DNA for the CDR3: TGTGCCAGCAGTGATGCTAGCGCCGGGGAGACCCAGTACTTC.

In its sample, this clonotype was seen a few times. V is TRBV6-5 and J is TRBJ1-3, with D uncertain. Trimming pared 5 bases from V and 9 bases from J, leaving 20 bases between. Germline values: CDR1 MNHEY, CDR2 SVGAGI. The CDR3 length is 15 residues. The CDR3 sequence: CASSHGNPGVSTIYF. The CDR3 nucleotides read TGTGCCAGCAGTCATGGGAACCCGGGCGTTTCCACCATATATTTT.

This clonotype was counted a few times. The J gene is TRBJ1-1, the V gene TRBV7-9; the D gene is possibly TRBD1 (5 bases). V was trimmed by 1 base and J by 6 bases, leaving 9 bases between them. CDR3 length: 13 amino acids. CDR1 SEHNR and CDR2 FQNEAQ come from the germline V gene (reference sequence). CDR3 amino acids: CASSLGGIPEAFF. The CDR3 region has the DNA TGTGCCAGCAGCTTAGGGGGCATCCCTGAAGCTTTCTTT.

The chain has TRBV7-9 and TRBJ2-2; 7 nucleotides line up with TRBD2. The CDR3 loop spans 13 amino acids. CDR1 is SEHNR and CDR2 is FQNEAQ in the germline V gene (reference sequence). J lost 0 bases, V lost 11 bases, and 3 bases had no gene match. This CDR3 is CAWEGTNTGELFF. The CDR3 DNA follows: TGTGCCTGGGAGGGGACGAACACCGGGGAGCTGTTTTTT.

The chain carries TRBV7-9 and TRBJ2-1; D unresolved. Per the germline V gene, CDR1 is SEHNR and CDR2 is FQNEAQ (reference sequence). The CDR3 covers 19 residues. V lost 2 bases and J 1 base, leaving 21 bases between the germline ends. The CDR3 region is CASSLFPRASPTSYNEQFF. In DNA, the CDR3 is TGTGCCAGCAGCTTATTCCCAAGGGCGAGCCCTACGTCCTACAATGAGCAGTTCTTC.

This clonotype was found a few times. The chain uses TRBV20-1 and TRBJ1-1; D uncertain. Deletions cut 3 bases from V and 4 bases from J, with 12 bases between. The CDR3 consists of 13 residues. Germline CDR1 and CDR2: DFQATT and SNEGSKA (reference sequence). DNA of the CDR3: TGCAGTGCTAGCCACGGGGAGAGCACTGAAGCTTTCTTT. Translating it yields CSASHGESTEAFF.

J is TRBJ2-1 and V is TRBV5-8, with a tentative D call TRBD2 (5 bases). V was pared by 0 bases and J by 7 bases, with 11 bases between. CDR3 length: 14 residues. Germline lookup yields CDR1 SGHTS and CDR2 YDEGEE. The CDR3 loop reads CASSLDGTGNEQFF. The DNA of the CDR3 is TGTGCCAGCAGCTTGGACGGCACGGGGAATGAGCAGTTCTTC. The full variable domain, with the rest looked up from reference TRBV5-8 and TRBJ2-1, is EAGVTQSPTHLIKTRGQQATLRCSPISGHTSVYWYQQALGLGLQFLLWYDEGEERNRGNFPPRFSGRQFPNYSSELNVNALELEDSALYLCASSLDGTGNEQFFGPGTRLTVL.

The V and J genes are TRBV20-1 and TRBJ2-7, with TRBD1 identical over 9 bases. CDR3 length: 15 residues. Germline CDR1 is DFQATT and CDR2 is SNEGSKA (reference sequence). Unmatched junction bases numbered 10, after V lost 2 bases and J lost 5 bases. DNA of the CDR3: TGCAGTGCTAGAAGCGTGACAGGGGGTTACGACGAGCAGTACTTC. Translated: CSARSVTGGYDEQYF.

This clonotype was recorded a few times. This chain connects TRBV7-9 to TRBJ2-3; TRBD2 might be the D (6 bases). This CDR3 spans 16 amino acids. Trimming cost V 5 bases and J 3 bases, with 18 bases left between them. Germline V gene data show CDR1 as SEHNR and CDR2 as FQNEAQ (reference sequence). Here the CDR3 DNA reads TGTGCCAGCAGCCGGGCGGCGGGGCGTCGGACAGATACGCAGTATTTT. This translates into CASSRAAGRRTDTQYF.

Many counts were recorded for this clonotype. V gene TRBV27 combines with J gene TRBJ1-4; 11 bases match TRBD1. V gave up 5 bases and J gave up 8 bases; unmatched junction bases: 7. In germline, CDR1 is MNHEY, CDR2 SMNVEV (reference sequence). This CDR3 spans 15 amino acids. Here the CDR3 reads CASSLGTGGSEKLFF. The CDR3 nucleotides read TGTGCCAGCAGTCTTGGGACAGGGGGTTCCGAAAAACTGTTTTTT.

The DNA of the CDR3 is TGTGCCAGCAGTCCATCGGAGGGTACGGAGACCCAGTACTTC. Its translation is CASSPSEGTETQYF. The rearrangement uses TRBV12-3 or TRBV12-4 and TRBJ2-5; perhaps TRBD2 as D (6 bases). V was shortened by 5 bases and J by 5 bases, with 15 bases between the two germline ends. The CDR3 extends over 14 amino acids.

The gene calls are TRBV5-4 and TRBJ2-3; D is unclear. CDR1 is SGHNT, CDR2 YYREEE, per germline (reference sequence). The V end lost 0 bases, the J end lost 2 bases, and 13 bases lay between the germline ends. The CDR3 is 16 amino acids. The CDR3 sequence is CASSLDSSGPTDTQYF. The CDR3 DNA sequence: TGTGCCAGCAGCTTGGACAGCTCTGGGCCCACAGATACGCAGTATTTT.